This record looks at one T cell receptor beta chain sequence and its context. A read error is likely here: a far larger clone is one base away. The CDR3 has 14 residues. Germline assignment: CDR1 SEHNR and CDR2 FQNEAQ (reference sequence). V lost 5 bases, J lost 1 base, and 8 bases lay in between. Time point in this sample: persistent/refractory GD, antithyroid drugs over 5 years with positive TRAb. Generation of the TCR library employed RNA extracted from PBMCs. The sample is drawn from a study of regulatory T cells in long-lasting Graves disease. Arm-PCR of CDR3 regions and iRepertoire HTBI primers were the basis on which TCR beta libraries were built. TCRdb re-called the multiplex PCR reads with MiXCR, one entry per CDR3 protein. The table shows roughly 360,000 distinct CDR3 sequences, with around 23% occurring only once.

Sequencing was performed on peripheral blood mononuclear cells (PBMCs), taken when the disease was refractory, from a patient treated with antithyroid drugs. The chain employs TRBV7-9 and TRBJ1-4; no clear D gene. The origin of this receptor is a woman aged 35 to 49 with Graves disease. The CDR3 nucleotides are TGTGCCAGCAGCACGGGGATAACTAATGAAAAACTGTTTTTT. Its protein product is CASSTGITNEKLFF.